Following are 23 T cell receptor beta chains from one sample sequenced in a study of CD8 T cells in ankylosing spondylitis. MiXCR was run by TCRdb on the 5' RACE reads, yielding one entry per CDR3 protein. The top ten clones hold less than 8% of a sample with 250,000 or so distinct CDR3 sequences, roughly 10% of them seen once. Source material: blood, either unsorted or a sorted T cell fraction (not recorded which). These receptors were collected from a male donor with ankylosing spondylitis or in good health (not recorded which).

This clonotype was picked up a small number of times. The chain employs TRBV7-2 and TRBJ1-2; a weak D match, TRBD1 (5 bases). Per germline, CDR1 SGHTA and CDR2 FQGNSA. V lost 3 bases to trimming and J lost 4 bases, with 12 bases between them. The CDR3 runs 14 residues. For the CDR3, the DNA is TGTGCCAGCAGCTTTCAGGGAGGGAGCTATGGCTACACCTTC. Protein product: CASSFQGGSYGYTF.

This clonotype came up many times. The chain carries TRBV5-6 and TRBJ1-1, with no clear D. Germline assignment: CDR1 SGHDT and CDR2 YYEEEE. The CDR3 is 16 amino acids. Trimming removed 4 bases at V and 1 base at J, with 17 bases between. The CDR3 here is CASSQDSGIGNTEAFF. CDR3 in DNA: TGTGCCAGCAGCCAAGATTCCGGTATCGGGAACACTGAAGCTTTCTTT.

This clonotype showed up just a few times. The gene calls are TRBV28 and TRBJ2-7; tentative D call: TRBD2 (6 bases). V lost 4 bases, J lost 4 bases, and 17 bases lay in between. Germline CDR1 MDHEN, CDR2 SYDVKM. The CDR3 runs 15 residues. This chain's CDR3 is CASSSLSGLDYEQYF. The CDR3 bases are TGTGCCAGCAGTTCCCTCAGCGGGCTAGATTACGAGCAGTACTTC.

This chain joins TRBV25-1 and TRBJ2-5; possibly TRBD1 for D (5 bases). This CDR3 spans 11 amino acids. V lost 7 bases to trimming and J lost 5 bases, with 8 bases between them. CDR1 and CDR2 from the germline V gene are MGHDK and SYGVNS. The CDR3 sequence is CASTGLETQYF. The CDR3 DNA follows: TGTGCCAGCACAGGGCTGGAGACCCAGTACTTC.

The gene calls are TRBV20-1 and TRBJ2-5; 7 positions agree with TRBD2. CDR3 size: 17 residues. Germline V gene sequence: CDR1 DFQATT, CDR2 SNEGSKA (reference sequence). Trimming cost V 6 bases and J 0 bases; bases outside gene matches: 16. CDR3 bases: TGCAGTGCCCCCCCGCGGCGGGGGTTGTCGTACCAAGAGACCCAGTACTTC. Translated: CSAPPRRGLSYQETQYF.

Ten or more counts support this clonotype. V is TRBV9 and J is TRBJ2-3; D assignment may be TRBD1 or TRBD2 (6 bases each). There are 13 residues in the CDR3. Trimming shortened V by 3 bases and J by 5 bases, and 10 bases separated the two germline ends. Germline-derived CDR1 and CDR2 are SGDLS and YYNGEE. The CDR3 loop reads CASSEGGGDTQYF. For the CDR3, the DNA is TGTGCCAGCAGCGAAGGGGGAGGAGATACGCAGTATTTT.

The rearrangement links TRBV28 to TRBJ2-3; 8 bases line up with TRBD2. The CDR3 loop spans 15 amino acids. The V gene end was trimmed by 3 bases and the J gene end by 1 base; junction bases not matched to a gene: 3. Germline CDR1 and CDR2: MDHEN and SYDVKM. CDR3 in amino acids: CASSFSTSGTDTQYF. CDR3 bases: TGTGCCAGCAGTTTCTCGACTAGCGGCACAGATACGCAGTATTTT.

Judged by abundance, this clonotype is medium-sized (0.01 to 0.1%). The chain joins TRBV12-3 or TRBV12-4 to TRBJ2-1, with D hard to call. Trimming pared 4 bases from V and 3 bases from J, leaving 4 bases between. This CDR3 comprises 12 residues. As DNA, the CDR3 is TGTGCCAGCAGTTCCCTCTACAATGAGCAGTTCTTC. It specifies CASSSLYNEQFF.

There are a few counts of this clonotype. A read error is possible here, since a much larger clone lies one base away. The chain combines TRBV5-6 with TRBJ2-7; 9 bases line up with TRBD2. Germline V gene sequence: CDR1 SGHDT, CDR2 YYEEEE. This CDR3 is built from 14 residues. The CDR3 sequence: CASSFPSGGYGQYF. In DNA form, the CDR3 reads TGTGCCAGCAGCTTCCCCAGCGGGGGGTACGGGCAGTACTTC.

This clonotype was detected ten times or more. J is TRBJ2-3 and V is TRBV24-1; D is possibly TRBD1 or TRBD2 (5 bases each). The CDR3 length is 15 residues. The germline CDR1 and CDR2 sequences are KGHDR and SFDVKD. Deletions cut 5 bases from V and 6 bases from J, with 17 bases between. The CDR3, as DNA: TGTGCCACCAGTGCTACGGACGGAGAGGGGGATACGCAGTATTTT. Translation gives CATSATDGEGDTQYF.

The chain couples TRBV19 to TRBJ1-5, with D perhaps matching TRBD1 (5 bases). Germline V lookup: CDR1 LNHDA, CDR2 SQIVND (reference sequence). The CDR3 is 18 residues long. V was clipped by 3 bases and J by 0 bases, with 18 bases between them. CDR3 loop: CASSIDGTRLYSNQPQHF. CDR3 nucleotide sequence: TGTGCCAGTAGTATTGATGGGACCCGACTATATAGCAATCAGCCCCAGCATTTT.

The chain is built from TRBV7-2 and TRBJ2-5; no firm D call. The CDR3 totals 15 residues. Trimming shortened V by 3 bases and J by 5 bases, and 16 bases separated the two germline ends. CDR1 and CDR2 (germline): SGHTA, FQGNSA. CDR3 sequence (DNA): TGTGCCAGCAGCTTTGTGGGTGGGGTAAAGGAGACCCAGTACTTC. Residues: CASSFVGGVKETQYF.

This clonotype has at least ten counts. The chain couples TRBV9 to TRBJ1-1; D unclear. CDR1 is SGDLS and CDR2 is YYNGEE in the germline V gene. This CDR3 is 13 amino acids long. Trimming stripped 2 bases from V and 6 bases from J, with 11 bases between. This chain's CDR3 is CASSVVPEAEAFF. CDR3 nucleotides: TGTGCCAGCAGCGTTGTGCCAGAAGCTGAAGCTTTCTTT. The full variable domain, with the rest looked up from reference TRBV9 and TRBJ1-1, is DSGVTQTPKHLITATGQRVTLRCSPRSGDLSVYWYQQSLDQGLQFLIQYYNGEERAKGNILERFSAQQFPDLHSELNLSSLELGDSALYFCASSVVPEAEAFFGQGTRLTVV.

This clonotype was seen at least ten times. The J gene is TRBJ2-1, the V gene TRBV5-5, with unresolved D. This CDR3 spans 13 amino acids. The germline CDR1 and CDR2 sequences are SGHKS and YYEKEE (reference sequence). The V end lost 0 bases, the J end lost 7 bases, and 8 bases lay between the germline ends. The CDR3 region is CASSLAVGNEQFF. The CDR3 DNA reads TGTGCCAGCAGCTTGGCTGTAGGGAATGAGCAGTTCTTC. The full variable domain, with the rest looked up from reference TRBV5-5 and TRBJ2-1, is DAGVTQSPTHLIKTRGQQVTLRCSPISGHKSVSWYQQVLGQGPQFIFQYYEKEERGRGNFPDRFSARQFPNYSSELNVNALLLGDSALYLCASSLAVGNEQFFGPGTRLTVL.

The chain employs TRBV4-1 and TRBJ1-2, with 7 bases identical to TRBD1. V lost 1 base and J lost 4; bases outside the gene matches: 6. Looked up from germline, CDR1 is MGHRA and CDR2 is YSYEKL. CDR3 size: 15 residues. The DNA for the CDR3 is TGCGCCAGCAGCCAAGCCCGGGACAGTGCCTATGGCTACACCTTC. It translates to CASSQARDSAYGYTF.

Many counts were recorded for this clonotype. The V gene is TRBV20-1, the J gene TRBJ2-3; 7 bases are shared with TRBD1. There are 16 residues in the CDR3. The V gene's germline CDR1 is DFQATT and CDR2 SNEGSKA (reference sequence). The V gene end was trimmed by 0 bases and the J gene end by 1 base; junction bases not matched to a gene: 7. CDR3 loop: CSARDPGQGGTDTQYF. DNA of the CDR3: TGCAGTGCTAGAGATCCCGGCCAGGGGGGCACAGATACGCAGTATTTT.

This clonotype was detected ten times or more. The gene calls are TRBV20-1 and TRBJ2-3; 9 nucleotides line up with TRBD2. From germline, CDR1 is DFQATT and CDR2 SNEGSKA (reference sequence). This CDR3 has 15 residues. V dropped 6 bases and J dropped 1; count of bases not matched to a gene: 8. The CDR3 region has the DNA TGCAGTGCGCCGTCGCGGGGGGGCGGCACAGATACGCAGTATTTT. Its protein is CSAPSRGGGTDTQYF.

In this sample, this clonotype turned up a few times. This chain connects TRBV6-5 to TRBJ2-2; D unclear. This CDR3 is 17 amino acids long. Per germline, CDR1 MNHEY and CDR2 SVGAGI. V shed 0 bases and J shed 2 bases, with 13 bases lying between them. The CDR3 region has the DNA TGTGCCAGCAGTTACTCGACCCGTACCCTCAACACCGGGGAGCTGTTTTTT. It encodes CASSYSTRTLNTGELFF.

At least ten counts were recorded for this clonotype. The chain uses TRBV5-1 and TRBJ1-6; 12 bases line up with TRBD1. J was trimmed by 10 bases and V by 4 bases; bases with no gene match: 9. Germline V gene data show CDR1 as SGHRS and CDR2 as YFSETQ. CDR3 length equals 16 residues. Written as DNA, the CDR3 is TGCGCCAGCAGCCTGGGGACAGGGGGCACAGGGTCACCCCTCCACTTT. This sequence encodes CASSLGTGGTGSPLHF. Using reference TRBV5-1 and TRBJ1-6 for the parts outside the CDR3, the full variable domain is KAGVTQTPRYLIKTRGQQVTLSCSPISGHRSVSWYQQTPGQGLQFLFEYFSETQRNKGNFPGRFSGRQFSNSRSEMNVSTLELGDSALYLCASSLGTGGTGSPLHFGNGTRLTVT.

This clonotype was observed once. The chain has TRBV12-3 or TRBV12-4 and TRBJ2-1; D unresolved. Trimming took off 3 bases at V and 3 bases at J, with 6 bases between the two ends. The CDR3 has 13 amino acids. CDR3 sequence: CASSFRDYNEQFF. The CDR3 DNA follows: TGTGCCAGCAGTTTTAGGGACTACAATGAGCAGTTCTTC.

This clonotype showed up many times. This rearrangement joins TRBV12-3 or TRBV12-4 to TRBJ2-7, with 9 bases identical to TRBD2. V was pared by 3 bases and J by 2 bases, with 5 bases of the junction left unmatched. The CDR3 has 15 residues. CDR3 sequence: CASSFYGGGAYEQYF. The CDR3 DNA sequence: TGTGCCAGCAGTTTTTATGGCGGGGGGGCCTACGAGCAGTACTTC.

This clonotype has more than one count but fewer than ten. The chain uses TRBV5-1 and TRBJ2-1, with D perhaps TRBD1 (6 bases). V lost 4 bases, J lost 9 bases, and 14 bases lay in between. The germline gives CDR1 SGHRS, CDR2 YFSETQ. The CDR3 length is 13 residues. Here the CDR3 DNA reads TGCGCCAGCAGCAGCGAACAGGGTACTGAGCAGTTCTTC. Protein product: CASSSEQGTEQFF.

In its sample, this clonotype was seen many times. This chain joins TRBV20-1 and TRBJ2-2, with TRBD2 matching 11 bases. Germline CDR1 and CDR2: DFQATT and SNEGSKA (reference sequence). The CDR3 runs 14 residues. The V segment lost 4 bases and the J segment 4 bases; nucleotides outside the gene matches: 2. CDR3 coding DNA: TGCAGTGCTATAGCGGGGGGGGGCACCGGGGAGCTGTTTTTT. This encodes CSAIAGGGTGELFF.